These 22 T cell receptor beta chains share one sample of origin, sequenced in a study of CD8+CD57+ T cells in acquired aplastic anemia. Genomic DNA was employed as the template in profiling TCR beta VDJ and CDR3. TCRdb reanalysed the reads using MiXCR and keeps one entry per CDR3 protein. Of roughly 220,000 distinct CDR3 sequences in the sample, 55% to 65% were seen once. Previously, flow cytometry had revealed CD8+CD57+ cell expansion in the patients chosen for sequencing. The sequencing input was sorted CD4+, CD8+, or CD8+CD57+ T cells (not recorded which) from PBMCs. The receptors shown here come from a human donor with aplastic anemia.

The chain carries TRBV5-1 and TRBJ2-3; D remains unclear. Germline V lookup: CDR1 SGHRS, CDR2 YFSETQ. The CDR3 is 16 residues long. Trimming removed 4 bases at V and 2 bases at J, with 17 bases between. CDR3 residues: CASSRKTFFSTDTQYF. The CDR3 bases are TGCGCCAGCAGCAGGAAGACGTTTTTCTCCACAGATACGCAGTATTTT.

J is TRBJ1-3 and V is TRBV10-3, with TRBD1 matching over 7 bases. Germline V lookup: CDR1 ENHRY, CDR2 SYGVKD. This CDR3 comprises 18 residues. J gave up 0 bases and V 0 bases, and 8 bases lay outside the gene matches. The CDR3 DNA is TGTGCCATCAGTGAGTCAGTCCCAGGGGGGAGCTCTGGAAACACCATATATTTT. As protein: CAISESVPGGSSGNTIYF.

This clonotype was seen only a few times. The V call is TRBV2, the J call TRBJ2-7; no firm D call. V dropped 4 bases and J dropped 1 base, with 8 bases sitting between them. Per the germline V gene, CDR1 is SNHLY and CDR2 is FYNNEI. This CDR3 spans 13 amino acids. CDR3: CASSGAASYEQYF. In nucleotides, the CDR3 is TGTGCCAGCAGTGGGGCAGCTTCCTACGAGCAGTACTTC.

The CDR3 nucleotides read TGTGCCAGCAGAGGACAGGGAGGAGCGCGGGAGCAGTACTTC. Translating it yields CASRGQGGAREQYF. This chain joins TRBV2 and TRBJ2-7; the match to TRBD1 covers 8 bases. The length of the CDR3 is 14 residues. V shed 6 bases and J 7 bases; nucleotides not matched to a gene: 11. CDR1 and CDR2 (germline): SNHLY, FYNNEI.

In its sample, this clonotype was seen a few times. The chain is built from TRBV10-2 and TRBJ2-1; no reliable D call. V gave up 2 bases and J gave up 9 bases, with 17 bases separating them. Germline V lookup: CDR1 WSHSY, CDR2 SAAADI. This CDR3 spans 15 amino acids. The CDR3 reads CASSEELHSTGEQFF. The CDR3 region has the DNA TGCGCCAGCAGTGAGGAGCTCCACTCAACGGGTGAGCAGTTCTTC.

The V gene is TRBV5-1, the J gene TRBJ2-1; D is uncertain. CDR1 is SGHRS, CDR2 YFSETQ, per germline. The CDR3 loop spans 13 amino acids. Between the trimmed V and J ends, which lost 0 bases and 8 bases, there was a span of 9 bases. The CDR3 reads CASSLEGRYEQFF. As DNA, the CDR3 is TGCGCCAGCAGCTTGGAGGGTAGGTATGAGCAGTTCTTC.

The V gene is TRBV20-1, the J gene TRBJ2-7; D is undetermined. The CDR3 is made up of 13 amino acids. The germline V gene encodes CDR1 DFQATT and CDR2 SNEGSKA (reference sequence). Trimming stripped 2 bases from V and 5 bases from J, with 13 bases between. The chain's CDR3 is CSARRKGRNEQYF. The CDR3 DNA reads TGCAGTGCTAGACGGAAGGGCCGGAACGAGCAGTACTTC.

The chain recombines TRBV15 with TRBJ2-2, with 10 bases fitting TRBD1. The CDR3 runs to 16 residues. After removal of 0 bases from V and 6 bases from J, the junction contained 4 bases not matched to a gene. The V gene's germline CDR1 is LNHNV and CDR2 YYDKDF (reference sequence). This chain's CDR3 is CATSRDRGTGAGELFF. As DNA, the CDR3 is TGTGCCACCAGCAGAGATCGTGGGACAGGGGCCGGGGAGCTGTTTTTT.

J is TRBJ2-1 and V is TRBV7-3, with 7 bases that match TRBD2. V gave up 2 bases and J gave up 6 bases; unmatched junction bases: 4. CDR3 length equals 14 residues. Germline V gene lookup returns CDR1 SGHTA and CDR2 FQGTGA. The CDR3 nucleotides read TGTGCCAGCAGCTTAGCGGCTAGCGGCAATGAGCAGTTCTTC. It encodes CASSLAASGNEQFF.

A word on this clonotype: One base away lies a much larger clone, so this may be a sequencing read error. This chain uses TRBV20-1 with TRBJ2-7, with D possibly being TRBD1 (5 bases). The CDR3 runs 11 residues. Germline lookup yields CDR1 DFQATT and CDR2 SNEGSKA (reference sequence). This chain's CDR3 is CGVDPGYEQYF. The CDR3 nucleotides are TGCGGTGTCGATCCAGGGTACGAGCAGTACTTC.

This clonotype came up a few times. The chain uses TRBV6-2 or TRBV6-3 and TRBJ1-1, with a tentative D call TRBD1 (5 bases). Germline CDR1 is MNHEY and CDR2 is SVGEGT. There are 13 residues in the CDR3. Trimming shortened V by 7 bases and J by 0 bases, and 9 bases separated the two germline ends. In DNA, the CDR3 is TGTGCCAGCAATGGGGCCCTGAACACTGAAGCTTTCTTT. The encoded protein is CASNGALNTEAFF.

V is TRBV6-5 and J is TRBJ1-2; 9 nucleotides align to TRBD1. The junction had 1 base not matched to a gene; V was cut back by 0 bases and J by 2 bases. The CDR3 consists of 15 residues. Germline assignment: CDR1 MNHEY and CDR2 SVGAGI. CDR3 protein: CASSYSTGGNYGYTF. For the CDR3, the DNA is TGTGCCAGCAGTTACTCGACAGGGGGAAACTATGGCTACACCTTC.

The J gene is TRBJ2-3, the V gene TRBV24-1, with 13 nucleotides matching TRBD2. This CDR3 contains 20 residues. V shed 3 bases and J 0 bases; nucleotides not matched to a gene: 11. In germline, CDR1 is KGHDR, CDR2 SFDVKD. The CDR3 DNA reads as TGTGCCACCAGTGATGGACTAGCGGGAGATGGGGGATCTAGCACAGATACGCAGTATTTT. Protein: CATSDGLAGDGGSSTDTQYF.

Comment on this clonotype: A read error is possible here, since a much larger clone lies one base away. The chain is built from TRBV9 and TRBJ2-3; possible D gene TRBD2, 5 bases. Per germline, CDR1 SGDLS and CDR2 YYNGEE. The CDR3 runs 16 residues. The CDR3 region is CASSGPDGSSTDTLYF. The CDR3 nucleotides are TGTGCCAGCAGCGGACCAGACGGATCTAGCACAGATACGCTGTATTTT.

The chain is built from TRBV7-9 and TRBJ2-5; 8 bases map to TRBD1. This CDR3 has 15 amino acids. V trimming: 0 bases; J trimming: 5 bases; junction bases outside the gene matches: 5. CDR1 is SEHNR, CDR2 FQNEAQ, per germline (reference sequence). The CDR3 DNA is TGTGCCAGCAGCTTAGCGCAGGGGGCGGAGGAGACCCAGTACTTC. Its protein product is CASSLAQGAEETQYF.

The genes are TRBV6-1 and TRBJ1-6, with TRBD1 as a possible D gene (5 bases). The CDR3 has 16 amino acids. Between the trimmed V and J ends, which lost 8 bases and 4 bases, there was a span of 18 bases. CDR1 is MNHNS and CDR2 is SASEGT in the germline V gene. The chain's CDR3 is CASCPQAGVYNSPLHF. CDR3 nucleotides: TGTGCCAGCTGCCCCCAGGCGGGGGTTTATAATTCACCCCTCCACTTT.

This chain joins TRBV7-9 and TRBJ2-3; D not resolved. Deletions cut 6 bases from V and 0 bases from J, with 28 bases between. Germline CDR1 and CDR2: SEHNR and FQNEAQ (reference sequence). CDR3 length: 20 residues. DNA for the CDR3: TGTGCCAGCAGTCCCACTGAGTTGATGCAAGGTAATCGTAGCACAGATACGCAGTATTTT. This sequence encodes CASSPTELMQGNRSTDTQYF.

This chain connects TRBV10-3 to TRBJ2-5; D may be TRBD1 (6 bases). Germline CDR1 and CDR2: ENHRY and SYGVKD. Trimming took off 0 bases at V and 5 bases at J, with 13 bases between the two ends. The CDR3 has 15 amino acids. CDR3 residues: CAISESGTRTETQYF. Written as DNA, the CDR3 is TGTGCCATCAGTGAGTCTGGGACACGTACTGAGACCCAGTACTTC.

This chain uses TRBV2 with TRBJ2-5; D ambiguous. There are 16 residues in the CDR3. Germline-derived CDR1 and CDR2 are SNHLY and FYNNEI. V shed 10 bases and J shed 2 bases, with 23 bases lying between them. The CDR3 spells CATLLGYSPDQETQYF. In DNA form, the CDR3 reads TGTGCCACTCTCCTTGGGTACTCTCCGGATCAAGAGACCCAGTACTTC.

The rearrangement joins TRBV20-1 to TRBJ2-7; D call uncertain. This CDR3 is built from 13 residues. The germline gives CDR1 DFQATT, CDR2 SNEGSKA (reference sequence). V lost 0 bases, J lost 3 bases, and 9 bases lay in between. DNA of the CDR3: TGCAGTGCTAGAGATACCGGAGTCTACGAGCAGTACTTC. The encoded protein is CSARDTGVYEQYF.

The DNA of the CDR3 is TGTGCCAGCAATCAGAACACTGAAGCTTTCTTT. Translation gives CASNQNTEAFF. J is TRBJ1-1 and V is TRBV28; D not certain. V was cut by 7 bases and J by 1 base, with 4 bases left in between. The length of the CDR3 is 11 residues. Germline lookup yields CDR1 MDHEN and CDR2 SYDVKM.

DNA of the CDR3: TGTGCCACCAGCAGAGATCATGGAGGTGGCTACGAGCAGTACTTC. It encodes CATSRDHGGGYEQYF. The V call is TRBV15, the J call TRBJ2-7, with D maybe TRBD2 (5 bases). This CDR3 is built from 15 residues. The germline V gene has CDR1 LNHNV and CDR2 YYDKDF (reference sequence). With 0 bases removed from V and 3 bases from J, the gap between germline ends came to 12 bases.